This T cell receptor (beta chain) was obtained from a study of metastatic and nonmetastatic thyroid tumors. Study-wide context: Comparison of repertoires was carried out across blood and tumor or nodule tissue from malignant and benign thyroid patients.

Thyroid surgery had not been preceded by any treatment in any patient. The CDR3 spans 18 residues. V was pared by 5 bases and J by 6 bases, with 16 bases of the junction left unmatched. Germline assignment: CDR1 LGHNA and CDR2 YNFKEQ. TCRdb recomputed clones from the PCR reads via MiXCR. Among around 20,000 clones, approximately 17% were seen once, and the ten largest hold less than 20%. The sample holds many counts of this clone. No antigen is known for it. General observations from the study: When malignant thyroid tumors were compared with benign nodules, TCR beta diversity was reportedly significantly higher in the malignant tumors. This held in both blood and tumor samples.

This chain links TRBV4-2 with TRBJ2-2; 9 nucleotides agree with TRBD2. This TCR derives from a male donor with papillary thyroid cancer or a benign thyroid nodule (not recorded which). Some clones in this sample may be carry-over from other donors' samples. The sample consisted of blood. CDR3 bases: TGTGCCAGCAGCGCAAGTCTTCTTAGCGGGAGTAAGGCCGGGGAGCTGTTTTTT. Encoded protein: CASSASLLSGSKAGELFF.